This is a list of T cell receptor beta chains from one sample in a study of identifying expanded T cells in peripheral blood. TCRdb keeps only in-frame clones here, not all; method: immunoSEQ multiplex PCR. The sample lists tens of thousands of clones; 70% to 90% were seen once. The source material was blood. These receptors were taken from a person between 18 and 75 years old in good health. Each CDR3 is given with its conserved first and last residue. A D gene is named only where the DNA matches it firmly. Not every row has a clone size; where given, it reads once, few, many or a size class.

cdr3_nt: TGTGCCAGCAGCAGCTCGGGACAGGGGTTCTACGAGCAGTACTTC
cdr3_aa: CASSSSGQGFYEQYF
j_call: TRBJ2-7
clone_size: .
d_call: TRBD1
v_call: TRBV7-2

cdr3_nt: TGTGCCAGTAGTATAGATCCGGGGGGTGGACAGAAGCATTTT
cdr3_aa: CASSIDPGGGQKHF
j_call: TRBJ1-5
clone_size: once
d_call: .
v_call: TRBV19

cdr3_nt: TGTGCCAGCTCTGGAGCCTACATCTATGGCTACACCTTC
cdr3_aa: CASSGAYIYGYTF
j_call: TRBJ1-2
clone_size: .
d_call: .
v_call: TRBV6-1

cdr3_nt: TGTGCCAGCAGCGCCTACGGGAGGGCCGTTGAAGATACGCAGTATTTT
cdr3_aa: CASSAYGRAVEDTQYF
j_call: TRBJ2-3
clone_size: .
d_call: TRBD2
v_call: TRBV9

cdr3_nt: TGCGCCAGCAGCCATGCGCCGGGACTAGCGGGAGCGGGTGAGCAGTTCTTC
cdr3_aa: CASSHAPGLAGAGEQFF
j_call: TRBJ2-1
clone_size: .
d_call: TRBD2
v_call: TRBV4-3

cdr3_nt: TGTGCCAGCAGCCTCGGGACAGGGGGCCCCTACGAGCAGTACTTC
cdr3_aa: CASSLGTGGPYEQYF
j_call: TRBJ2-7
clone_size: .
d_call: TRBD1
v_call: TRBV7-9

cdr3_nt: TGTGCCAGCTTAGACAGGTTCCCCTACGAGCAGTACTTC
cdr3_aa: CASLDRFPYEQYF
j_call: TRBJ2-7
clone_size: .
d_call: .
v_call: TRBV2

cdr3_nt: TGCAGCGTTGAAGACGCTCGACAGGGGATTGCAAAACTGTTTTTT
cdr3_aa: CSVEDARQGIAKLFF
j_call: TRBJ1-4
clone_size: .
d_call: TRBD1
v_call: TRBV29-1

cdr3_nt: TGTGCCAGCAGCCAATCTAAGGGGGATTCCTACGAGCAGTACTTC
cdr3_aa: CASSQSKGDSYEQYF
j_call: TRBJ2-7
clone_size: few
d_call: .
v_call: TRBV4-2

cdr3_nt: TGTGCCAGCGGCAAGCAGGATTTCACACTCTACGAGCAGTACTTC
cdr3_aa: CASGKQDFTLYEQYF
j_call: TRBJ2-7
clone_size: .
d_call: .
v_call: TRBV28

cdr3_nt: TGTGCCAGCAGCTTGATGGGACTAGTATCTTTC
cdr3_aa: CASSLMGLVSF
j_call: TRBJ2-7
clone_size: .
d_call: TRBD2
v_call: TRBV5-4

cdr3_nt: TGTGCCAGCAGCCAAATCGGACTTACCTACAATGAGCAGTTCTTC
cdr3_aa: CASSQIGLTYNEQFF
j_call: TRBJ2-1
clone_size: .
d_call: .
v_call: TRBV7-2

cdr3_nt: TGTGCCACCACGTCCAGGGGGGACGTTGCAACTAATGAAAAACTGTTTTTT
cdr3_aa: CATTSRGDVATNEKLFF
j_call: TRBJ1-4
clone_size: .
d_call: TRBD1
v_call: TRBV19

cdr3_nt: TGTGCCAGCAGTCCACTGCGGCGGGGGGGCCCCGACGAGCAGTACTTC
cdr3_aa: CASSPLRRGGPDEQYF
j_call: TRBJ2-7
clone_size: .
d_call: TRBD2
v_call: TRBV7-6

cdr3_nt: TGTGCCATCAGCTTCTCAGGGGACGACTATGGCTACACCTTC
cdr3_aa: CAISFSGDDYGYTF
j_call: TRBJ1-2
clone_size: .
d_call: .
v_call: TRBV10-3

cdr3_nt: TGTGCTAGCAGCTTAGGACTAGCGGAGGGACAAGAGACCCAGTACTTC
cdr3_aa: CASSLGLAEGQETQYF
j_call: TRBJ2-5
clone_size: .
d_call: TRBD2
v_call: TRBV7-7

cdr3_nt: TGTGCCAGCCCCCGCAGGCCCAGTAATGAGCAGTTCTTC
cdr3_aa: CASPRRPSNEQFF
j_call: TRBJ2-1
clone_size: .
d_call: .
v_call: TRBV6-5

cdr3_nt: TGTGCCAGCTCTTCGTCCCCCTTGAACTATGGCTACACCTTC
cdr3_aa: CASSSSPLNYGYTF
j_call: TRBJ1-2
clone_size: .
d_call: .
v_call: TRBV28

cdr3_nt: TGTGCCATCAGCCAGGGACTAGATGGAGACGAGCAGTACTTC
cdr3_aa: CAISQGLDGDEQYF
j_call: TRBJ2-7
clone_size: few
d_call: TRBD2
v_call: TRBV10-3

cdr3_nt: TGTGCCACCAGCAGAGATAGGACAGGGTATTACGAGCAGTACTTC
cdr3_aa: CATSRDRTGYYEQYF
j_call: TRBJ2-7
clone_size: once
d_call: TRBD1
v_call: TRBV15

cdr3_nt: TGTGCCAGCAGCCCCCGACTAGCACCCTACAATGAGCAGTTCTTC
cdr3_aa: CASSPRLAPYNEQFF
j_call: TRBJ2-1
clone_size: .
d_call: TRBD2
v_call: TRBV9

cdr3_nt: TGTGCCAGTAGTCCACAGGGGAACCATTATGGCTACACCTTC
cdr3_aa: CASSPQGNHYGYTF
j_call: TRBJ1-2
clone_size: .
d_call: TRBD1
v_call: TRBV19

cdr3_nt: TGTGCGCACCGTAGCGGTGGAAACACCATATATTTT
cdr3_aa: CAHRSGGNTIYF
j_call: TRBJ1-3
clone_size: .
d_call: .
v_call: TRBV13

cdr3_nt: TGTGCCAGCAGTTACTACGGACAGGGGAAAGGCTACACCTTC
cdr3_aa: CASSYYGQGKGYTF
j_call: TRBJ1-2
clone_size: .
d_call: TRBD1
v_call: TRBV6-5

cdr3_nt: TGTGCCAGCGGGGTAGAAAATGAGCAGTTCTTC
cdr3_aa: CASGVENEQFF
j_call: TRBJ2-1
clone_size: .
d_call: .
v_call: TRBV11-1

cdr3_nt: TGTGCCAGCAGATTTGGAGGGGTTGAAGCTTTCTTT
cdr3_aa: CASRFGGVEAFF
j_call: TRBJ1-1
clone_size: .
d_call: .
v_call: TRBV28

cdr3_nt: TGTGCCAGCACTAGGACTAGCGGAAGTACAAGCTCCTACAATGAGCAGTTCTTC
cdr3_aa: CASTRTSGSTSSYNEQFF
j_call: TRBJ2-1
clone_size: .
d_call: TRBD2
v_call: TRBV27

cdr3_nt: TGCAGCGTTGAAGGCGGGGCCCCCACAGATACGCAGTATTTT
cdr3_aa: CSVEGGAPTDTQYF
j_call: TRBJ2-3
clone_size: .
d_call: .
v_call: TRBV29-1

cdr3_nt: TGCGCCAGCAGCTGGGGGGACGGGACCTACGAGCAGTACTTC
cdr3_aa: CASSWGDGTYEQYF
j_call: TRBJ2-7
clone_size: .
d_call: .
v_call: TRBV5-1

cdr3_nt: TGTGCCACCAGCAGCAGGTCAGGATTCTCTGGGGCCAACGTCCTGACTTTC
cdr3_aa: CATSSRSGFSGANVLTF
j_call: TRBJ2-6
clone_size: .
d_call: .
v_call: TRBV15

cdr3_nt: TGCAGCGTTACAGGGGATCAAGAGACCCAGTACTTC
cdr3_aa: CSVTGDQETQYF
j_call: TRBJ2-5
clone_size: .
d_call: TRBD1
v_call: TRBV29-1